This TCR beta chain was observed in a study of human T cells and chemical hapten exposure. TCRdb reprocessed the RACE reads with MiXCR, giving one entry per CDR3 protein. Among approximately 350,000 distinct CDR3 sequences listed, under 6.5% were seen once. Time point given: patch test 2, 6 weeks after DPC sensitization. Treatment described: therapeutic diphenylcyclopropenone sensitization with weekly scalp DPC. The CDR3 sequence is 15 residues long. Per the germline V gene, CDR1 is MNHEY and CDR2 is SVGAGI. The sequencing used whole blood, collected in connection with sensitization to the hapten diphenylcyclopropenone (DPC). The chain recombines TRBV6-5 with TRBJ1-5; D is undetermined. The clonotype was recovered from a woman aged 18-29 years with alopecia areata. Some clones in this sample may be carry-over from other donors' samples. The CDR3 DNA follows: TGTGCTACGAGCGGTCTTAATTATAGCAATCAGCCCCAGCATTTT. This sequence encodes CATSGLNYSNQPQHF.